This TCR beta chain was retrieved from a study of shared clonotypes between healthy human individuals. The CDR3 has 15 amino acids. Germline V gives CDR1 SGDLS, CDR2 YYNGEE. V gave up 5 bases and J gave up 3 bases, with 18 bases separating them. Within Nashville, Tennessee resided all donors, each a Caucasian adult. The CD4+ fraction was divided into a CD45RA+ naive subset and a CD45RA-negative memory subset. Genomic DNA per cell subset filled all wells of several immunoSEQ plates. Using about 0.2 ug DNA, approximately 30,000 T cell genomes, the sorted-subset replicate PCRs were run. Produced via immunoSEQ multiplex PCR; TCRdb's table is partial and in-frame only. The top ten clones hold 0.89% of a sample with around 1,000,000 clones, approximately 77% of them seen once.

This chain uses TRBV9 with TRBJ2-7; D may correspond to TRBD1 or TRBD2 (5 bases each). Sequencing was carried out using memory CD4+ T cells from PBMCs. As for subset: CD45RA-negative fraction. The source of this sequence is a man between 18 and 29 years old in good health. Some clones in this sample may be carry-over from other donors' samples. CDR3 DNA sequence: TGTGCCAGCAGTTTGTTCCGGGACGGAAGCTACGAGCAGTACTTC. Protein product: CASSLFRDGSYEQYF.